The TCR beta chain described here comes from a study of CD8 T cells in Susac syndrome. Regarding the study as a whole: As acknowledged by the study, its TCR sequencing and HLA analysis included a relatively small number of individuals.

Germline V CDR1 and CDR2: SGHAT, FQNNGV. CDR3 length equals 16 residues. Trimming removed 1 base from V and 7 bases from J; junction bases left unmatched: 10. RNA was extracted with the RNeasy kit, and a quantity of roughly 0.5 to 1 ug was reverse transcribed using random hexamers. An immunoSEQ multiplex PCR amplified TCR beta CDR3 over 54 Vbeta and 13 Jbeta. TCRdb independently ran MiXCR on the immunoSEQ multiplex PCR reads; one entry per CDR3 protein. The data contain 160,000 or so distinct CDR3 sequences, roughly 95% of them singletons. Sequencing of TCR beta was performed on blood CD8+ T cells and on blood CD4+ T cells. It was negative isolation that provided the CD8+ and CD4+ T cells, whereas TEMRA cells were enriched by FACS. As regards this clonotype: Its antigen is currently unknown.

The TCR comes from a human donor with multiple sclerosis. The J gene is TRBJ2-7, the V gene TRBV11-2; TRBD2 aligns across 10 bases. The specimen sequenced was CD8+ T cells from PBMCs. Here the CDR3 reads CASSLGWLAGEMEQYV. The CDR3 bases are TGTGCCAGCAGCTTAGGGTGGCTAGCGGGGGAAATGGAGCAGTACGTC.